The 7 T cell receptor beta chains below were found in one sample sequenced in a study of CD8+ T cells in alopecia areata. cDNA reverse transcribed from extracted RNA served as the sequencing template. Profiled with immunoSEQ multiplex PCR; TCRdb holds only in-frame clones, not every one. The sample presents 200,000 to 300,000 clones, none singletons. Using CD4, CD8alpha, NKG2D, NKG2ACE and other markers, pooled cutaneous lymph node cells were sorted. The sequenced sample was CD4+ T cells sorted from a lymph node. The source of these receptors is a C3H/HeJ mouse with alopecia areata. Strain MHC haplotype: H2-k.

This clone was picked up a small number of times. Genes here carry mouse names. The read ends 4 residues before the CDR3 terminus; that terminus is restored from the germline J gene. The sample contains more than one DNA sequence encoding this CDR3. The rearrangement links TRBV1 to TRBJ1-1; D might be TRBD1 (5 bases). In germline, CDR1 is NSQYPW, CDR2 LRSPGD (reference sequence). The CDR3 sequence is 13 residues long. Trimming pared 0 bases from V and 3 bases from J, leaving 5 bases between. The CDR3 sequence is CTCSAEGDTEVFF. The CDR3 DNA, read in part, is TGCACCTGCAGTGCAGAAGGGGACACA.

Worth noting for this clone: The germline and genes are mouse ones. The read halts 4 residues ahead of the CDR3 end, with the missing end drawn from the germline J gene. V is TRBV13-3 and J is TRBJ2-3; no definite D call. Trimming pared 5 bases from V and 0 bases from J, leaving 4 bases between. Germline loops: CDR1 NNHDY, CDR2 SYVADS. The CDR3 sequence is 12 residues long. The sequenced CDR3 bases are TGTGCCAGCAGAAAGAGTGCAGAA. Its protein product is CASRKSAE. The complete CDR3 sequence is CASRKSAETLYF.

A remark on this clone: With a far larger clone one base away, a read error is the likely cause. Gene names and germline refer to mouse. The sequenced fragment ends 4 residues before the CDR3 boundary, so the rest is inferred from the germline J gene. This chain joins TRBV13-1 and TRBJ1-2, with 7 positions matching TRBD1. The CDR3 runs 14 residues. Germline CDR1 NSHNY, CDR2 SYGAGN. Germline trimming cut 3 bases from V and 0 bases from J; bases unmatched to any gene: 2. CDR3 in amino acids: CASSVQGANSDYTF. The part of the CDR3 DNA that was read is TGTGCCAGCAGTGTTCAGGGGGCAAACTCC.

This clone was seen more than once but under ten times. Gene and germline names: mouse. The read finishes 4 residues shy of the CDR3 end, and the germline J gene is used to complete it. The rearrangement joins TRBV19 to TRBJ2-5, with D possibly matching TRBD1 (6 bases). Trimming shortened V by 6 bases and J by 3 bases, and 11 bases separated the two germline ends. The CDR3 covers 13 residues. Germline CDR1 reads FNHDT; CDR2 reads SITEND (reference sequence). This CDR3 is CASTGTNQDTQYF. CDR3 DNA, as far as it was read: TGTGCCAGCACGGGGACAAATCAAGAC.

About this clone: Any gene name here is a mouse gene name. The CDR3 is cut off 4 residues early in the read; its end comes from the germline J gene. V and J are TRBV4 and TRBJ2-7, with TRBD1 matching over 11 bases. This CDR3 has 13 amino acids. From germline, CDR1 is LGHDT and CDR2 YNNKQL (reference sequence). This CDR3 is CASRRTGGDEQYF. The sequenced part of the CDR3 DNA is TGTGCCAGCAGGAGGACAGGGGGCGAT.

This clone showed up just a few times. The genes and germline here are from mouse. The DNA ends 4 residues before the CDR3 does, and the rest of the CDR3 is filled in from the germline J gene. V gene TRBV1 combines with J gene TRBJ2-5; TRBD2 agrees at 9 bases. There are 16 residues in the CDR3. J gave up 3 bases and V 3 bases, and 7 bases lay outside the gene matches. CDR1 NSQYPW and CDR2 LRSPGD come from the germline V gene (reference sequence). CDR3 DNA, as far as it was read: TGCACCTGCAGTGCTCCGGGACTGGGCCGACAAGAC. It is translated as CTCSAPGLGRQD. The full CDR3 protein is CTCSAPGLGRQDTQYF. Together with reference TRBV1 and TRBJ2-5, the CDR3 gives the full variable domain: VTLLEQNPRWRLVPRGQAVNLRCILKNSQYPWMSWYQQDLQKQLQWLFTLRSPGDKEVKSLPGADYLATRVTDTELRLQVANMSQGRTLYCTCSAPGLGRQDTQYFGPGTRLLVL.

To note about this clone: Genes and germline are mouse. From the germline J gene comes the end of the CDR3, since the read stops 4 residues before it. The chain uses TRBV19 and TRBJ1-1; possibly TRBD1 for D (5 bases). Germline CDR1 FNHDT, CDR2 SITEND (reference sequence). The CDR3 contains 12 residues. Trimming took off 7 bases at V and 1 base at J, with 8 bases between the two ends. The CDR3 is CASLDKNTEVFF. The CDR3 bases that were read are TGTGCCAGCCTGGACAAAAACACA.